The 25 T cell receptor beta chains below were found in one sample sequenced in a study of blood T cell repertoires in COVID-19. TCRdb's table, derived via immunoSEQ multiplex PCR, lists solely in-frame clones and lacks some. The repertoire holds approximately 71,000 clones, with around 80% as singletons. The sequenced material came from peripheral blood. Receptors were obtained from a man between 60 and 75 years old with active or convalescent COVID-19.

The chain joins TRBV7-2 to TRBJ1-6; D unresolved. The CDR3 is 12 residues long. V shed 2 bases and J shed 7 bases, with 3 bases lying between them. CDR1 is SGHTA, CDR2 FQGNSA, per germline. CDR3 in amino acids: CASSLINSPLHF. The CDR3 coding sequence is TGTGCCAGCAGCTTAATAAATTCACCCCTCCACTTT.

This chain links TRBV5-6 with TRBJ2-7, with D possibly being TRBD1 (5 bases). The CDR3 consists of 15 residues. Germline CDR1 and CDR2: SGHDT and YYEEEE. V dropped 1 base and J dropped 0 bases, with 11 bases sitting between them. The CDR3 reads CASSLMSGNSYEQYF. The DNA for the CDR3 is TGTGCCAGCAGCTTGATGTCAGGGAACTCCTACGAGCAGTACTTC.

The CDR3 DNA is TGTGCCAGCTCACCGATACAGGGGGCGAACTATGGCTACACCTTC. This codes for CASSPIQGANYGYTF. The gene calls are TRBV18 and TRBJ1-2; TRBD1 matches 9 bases. The CDR3 runs to 15 residues. In germline, CDR1 is KGHSH, CDR2 LQKENI. The J segment lost 2 bases and the V segment lost 3 bases, leaving 4 bases of the junction unmatched.

The V and J genes are TRBV2 and TRBJ2-1; 9 nucleotides match TRBD2. This CDR3 is 14 amino acids long. The germline CDR1 and CDR2 sequences are SNHLY and FYNNEI. V was pared by 7 bases and J by 0 bases, with 1 base of the junction left unmatched. The CDR3 DNA follows: TGTGCCAGCATGCGGGGGGGCTCCTACAATGAGCAGTTCTTC. This translates into CASMRGGSYNEQFF.

CDR3 in amino acids: CASRAATTGPDTQYF. Here the CDR3 DNA reads TGCGCCAGCAGAGCGGCCACCACCGGCCCAGATACGCAGTATTTT. This rearrangement joins TRBV5-1 to TRBJ2-3, with D maybe TRBD2 (5 bases). The CDR3 spans 15 residues. Looked up from germline, CDR1 is SGHRS and CDR2 is YFSETQ. Trimming removed 5 bases from V and 4 bases from J, with 17 bases in between.

The chain joins TRBV5-1 to TRBJ1-5; TRBD1 agrees at 7 bases. Losses at the gene ends were 4 bases for V and 2 bases for J; bases not matched to a gene: 3. Germline values: CDR1 SGHRS, CDR2 YFSETQ. This CDR3 is built from 14 residues. The CDR3: CASSQGTGNQPQHF. The DNA for the CDR3 is TGCGCCAGCAGCCAAGGGACAGGCAATCAGCCCCAGCATTTT. Variable domain in full (rest from reference TRBV5-1 and TRBJ1-5): KAGVTQTPRYLIKTRGQQVTLSCSPISGHRSVSWYQQTPGQGLQFLFEYFSETQRNKGNFPGRFSGRQFSNSRSEMNVSTLELGDSALYLCASSQGTGNQPQHFGDGTRLSIL.

This clone was picked up a small number of times. This chain uses TRBV4-2 with TRBJ2-5, with TRBD2 matching over 7 bases. CDR3 length: 19 residues. Germline V gene data show CDR1 as LGHNA and CDR2 as YNFKEQ. V lost 0 bases and J lost 1; bases outside the gene matches: 14. CDR3 in amino acids: CASSQDRHETSTTQETQYF. The DNA for the CDR3 is TGTGCCAGCAGCCAAGATAGGCACGAGACTAGCACAACCCAAGAGACCCAGTACTTC.

V gene TRBV13 combines with J gene TRBJ1-4; D gene uncertain. Germline V gene lookup returns CDR1 PRHDT and CDR2 FYEKMQ (reference sequence). The V end lost 5 bases, the J end lost 11 bases, and 12 bases lay between the germline ends. This CDR3 has 12 residues. CDR3 sequence: CASSTNRGKLFF. The DNA of the CDR3 is TGTGCCAGCAGCACCAATCGAGGGAAACTGTTTTTT.

This chain uses TRBV7-9 with TRBJ1-1; D not resolved. CDR1 is SEHNR and CDR2 is FQNEAQ in the germline V gene (reference sequence). The V and J ends lost 11 bases and 5 bases respectively, with 15 bases between them. The CDR3 runs 12 residues. CDR3 sequence: CASGRRTTEAFF. Written as DNA, the CDR3 is TGTGCCTCGGGGAGGAGAACTACTGAAGCTTTCTTT.

The CDR3 sequence: CASSLTGQEYSPLHF. Written as DNA, the CDR3 is TGTGCCAGCAGCTTAACGGGACAGGAGTATTCACCCCTCCACTTT. The chain links TRBV7-2 to TRBJ1-6; TRBD1 matches 8 bases. This CDR3 is 15 amino acids long. The V gene's germline CDR1 is SGHTA and CDR2 FQGNSA. V was clipped by 2 bases and J by 8 bases; unmatched bases: 5.

The rearrangement uses TRBV6-2 or TRBV6-3 and TRBJ1-5; D not certain. CDR3 length equals 11 residues. Germline assignment: CDR1 MNHEY and CDR2 SVGEGT. The V end was cut by 8 bases, the J end by 9 bases, with 11 bases between. The DNA for the CDR3 is TGTGCCAGCGGCCCTCCGTGGCCCCAGCATTTT. It encodes CASGPPWPQHF.

The rearrangement uses TRBV21-1 and TRBJ1-5. TRBV21-1 is designated a pseudogene. The CDR3 has 14 residues. The CDR3 coding sequence is TGTGCCAGCAGCAAAGTCGGGAACAATCAGCCCCAGCATTTT. Translation gives CASSKVGNNQPQHF.

CDR3 sequence reads: CASSLTGGGYQPQHF. The CDR3 DNA is TGTGCCAGCAGCTTAACAGGGGGTGGTTATCAGCCCCAGCATTTT. This chain connects TRBV11-2 to TRBJ1-5; 8 nucleotides align to TRBD1. The germline CDR1 and CDR2 sequences are SGHAT and FQNNGV. The CDR3 has 15 amino acids. V dropped 2 bases and J dropped 5; count of bases not matched to a gene: 5.

This chain uses TRBV9 with TRBJ2-5; D is perhaps TRBD2 (6 bases). Germline V gene data show CDR1 as SGDLS and CDR2 as YYNGEE. V lost 0 bases, J lost 1 base, and 10 bases lay in between. The CDR3 has 15 amino acids. CDR3 protein: CASSVVGDFQETQYF. The CDR3 DNA is TGTGCCAGCAGCGTAGTGGGGGACTTCCAAGAGACCCAGTACTTC.

The chain combines TRBV23-1 with TRBJ2-7; perhaps TRBD1 as D (6 bases). TRBV23-1 carries the ORF label, with uncertain function. Trimming removed 3 bases from V and 2 bases from J, with 17 bases in between. There are 16 residues in the CDR3. The CDR3 reads CASSQGLGDNPYEQYF. Here the CDR3 DNA reads TGCGCCAGCAGTCAGGGCCTGGGGGACAACCCCTACGAGCAGTACTTC.

This chain connects TRBV4-1 to TRBJ1-2; TRBD1 agrees at 9 bases. J was trimmed by 8 bases and V by 1 base; bases with no gene match: 8. CDR1 and CDR2 (germline): MGHRA, YSYEKL. This CDR3 comprises 15 residues. CDR3 bases: TGCGCCAGCAGCCAAGTACAGGGGGCTCAGGAAGGCTACACCTTC. Its translation: CASSQVQGAQEGYTF.

The V gene is TRBV7-9, the J gene TRBJ2-3, with 12 bases that match TRBD2. V lost 3 bases, J lost 11 bases, and 6 bases stayed unmatched. CDR1 is SEHNR, CDR2 FQNEAQ, per germline (reference sequence). The CDR3 contains 14 residues. This CDR3 is CASSFLAGGPRQYF. The DNA of the CDR3 is TGTGCCAGCAGCTTTCTAGCGGGGGGGCCGAGGCAGTATTTT.

V and J are TRBV20-1 and TRBJ1-5, with D maybe TRBD1 (5 bases). Germline V gene lookup returns CDR1 DFQATT and CDR2 SNEGSKA (reference sequence). The CDR3 spans 13 residues. Trimming removed 3 bases from V and 5 bases from J, with 11 bases in between. The CDR3 here is CSASGGRDQPQHF. CDR3 nucleotides: TGCAGTGCTAGTGGGGGGAGGGATCAGCCCCAGCATTTT.

The CDR3 bases are TGTGCCAGCAGTTTGTCGGGATTCTATGGCTACACCTTC. Protein product: CASSLSGFYGYTF. This chain links TRBV28 with TRBJ1-2; D call uncertain. CDR3 length equals 13 residues. The germline CDR1 and CDR2 sequences are MDHEN and SYDVKM. The V end was cut by 3 bases, the J end by 4 bases, with 9 bases between.

V gene TRBV5-6 combines with J gene TRBJ2-7; D may be TRBD1 (5 bases). The germline V gene encodes CDR1 SGHDT and CDR2 YYEEEE. The ends were cut back, 0 bases at V and 2 bases at J, with 15 bases in the middle. CDR3 size: 16 residues. In DNA form, the CDR3 reads TGTGCCAGCAGCTTGGCGGCAGGGTTCCCTCCCTACGAGCAGTACTTC. It codes for CASSLAAGFPPYEQYF.

As DNA, the CDR3 is TGTGCCAGCAGCTTGTTTCAGGGGTTCTATGGCTACACCTTC. Amino acid sequence: CASSLFQGFYGYTF. The rearrangement uses TRBV5-6 and TRBJ1-2, with TRBD1 as a possible D gene (6 bases). Germline assignment: CDR1 SGHDT and CDR2 YYEEEE. This CDR3 spans 14 amino acids. Trimming removed 1 base from V and 4 bases from J, with 11 bases in between.

The J gene is TRBJ2-5, the V gene TRBV5-1; perhaps TRBD1 as D (5 bases). CDR3 length: 14 amino acids. Germline V gene sequence: CDR1 SGHRS, CDR2 YFSETQ. Trimming took 0 bases from V and 1 from J, leaving 7 bases between them. As DNA, the CDR3 is TGCGCCAGCAGCTTGGTTGGGGCCCAAGAGACCCAGTACTTC. Protein: CASSLVGAQETQYF.

This rearrangement joins TRBV23-1 to TRBJ1-6, with 7 nucleotides matching TRBD1. TRBV23-1 is given ORF status, its function remaining uncertain. The CDR3 spans 17 residues. The trim removed 3 bases at V and 6 bases at J, leaving 11 bases unmatched. The CDR3 sequence: CASSQNKGADLNSPLHF. The DNA of the CDR3 is TGCGCCAGCAGTCAGAATAAGGGGGCCGACCTTAATTCACCCCTCCACTTT.

This clone was picked up one time. The chain recombines TRBV19 with TRBJ1-2, with D uncertain. V was shortened by 5 bases and J by 6 bases, with 13 bases between the two germline ends. The CDR3 extends over 13 amino acids. The germline CDR1 and CDR2 sequences are LNHDA and SQIVND (reference sequence). The CDR3 DNA follows: TGTGCCAGTAGTGCCGTAGGAGGGAATGGCTACACCTTC. Residues: CASSAVGGNGYTF.

This clone was seen a handful of times. CDR3 amino acids: CASRRNTEAFF. The CDR3 DNA sequence: TGTGCCAGCAGGAGAAACACTGAAGCTTTCTTT. This chain connects TRBV6-5 to TRBJ1-1, with D unclear. Trimming stripped 6 bases from V and 2 bases from J, with 4 bases between. The CDR3 covers 11 residues. From germline, CDR1 is MNHEY and CDR2 SVGAGI.